A selection of T cell receptor beta chains follows, all from one sample in a study of radiotherapy plus CTLA-4 blockade in lung cancer. Libraries were prepared by immunoSEQ multiplex PCR; TCRdb keeps only in-frame clonotypes and omits some of them. The sample holds about 49,000 clones, roughly 88% seen once. The sample consisted of peripheral blood, taken from a patient treated with radiotherapy plus ipilimumab. These receptors originate from a human donor with non-small cell lung cancer whose response to radiotherapy plus ipilimumab could not be evaluated. The CDR3 runs from the conserved cysteine through the conserved F or W. D genes are given only for firm matches. Size is stated for part of the rows, as once, few or many counts, or as a class when the clone is expanded.

clone_size: few; d_call: TRBD2; j_call: TRBJ2-5; v_call: TRBV4-2; cdr3_nt: TGTGCCAGCAGCCAAGGCCTAGCGGGGGCTGGAGAGACCCAGTACTTC; cdr3_aa: CASSQGLAGAGETQYF
clone_size: few; d_call: TRBD1; j_call: TRBJ2-3; v_call: TRBV7-2; cdr3_nt: TGTGCCAGCAGCGACAAGGGGGCTTTGCCGAGACCTGATACGCAGTATTTT; cdr3_aa: CASSDKGALPRPDTQYF
clone_size: NA; d_call: TRBD1; j_call: TRBJ2-3; v_call: TRBV29-1; cdr3_nt: TGCAGCGTTGAAGGCGGGACAGGGGCACCAGATACGCAGTATTTT; cdr3_aa: CSVEGGTGAPDTQYF
clone_size: NA; d_call: NA; j_call: TRBJ2-7; v_call: TRBV5-1; cdr3_nt: TGCGCCAGCAGCTCCTTGGGCGAGCAAAACTCCTACGAGCAGTACTTC; cdr3_aa: CASSSLGEQNSYEQYF
clone_size: NA; d_call: NA; j_call: TRBJ2-7; v_call: TRBV18; cdr3_nt: TGTGCCAGCTCACTGGGGACTCAACAGGGGCAACAGTACTTC; cdr3_aa: CASSLGTQQGQQYF
clone_size: NA; d_call: NA; j_call: TRBJ1-1; v_call: TRBV9; cdr3_nt: TGTGCCAGCAACGTGGGCAGCTCGAACACTGAAGCTTTCTTT; cdr3_aa: CASNVGSSNTEAFF
clone_size: once; d_call: TRBD1; j_call: TRBJ2-1; v_call: TRBV11-2; cdr3_nt: TGTGCCAGCAGCCGGGGACAGGGAATGGTCAATGAGCAGTTCTTC; cdr3_aa: CASSRGQGMVNEQFF
clone_size: NA; d_call: TRBD2; j_call: TRBJ2-3; v_call: TRBV29-1; cdr3_nt: TGCAGCGTTGAAAGGTCCCGACTAGCGGGGGGGCCTGTGTATTTT; cdr3_aa: CSVERSRLAGGPVYF
clone_size: NA; d_call: TRBD2; j_call: TRBJ2-7; v_call: TRBV5-8; cdr3_nt: TGTGCCAGCAGACCACCGGGACTAGCCTACGAGCAGTACTTC; cdr3_aa: CASRPPGLAYEQYF
clone_size: NA; d_call: NA; j_call: TRBJ1-5; v_call: TRBV7-2; cdr3_nt: TGTGCCAGCAGCCCGAACACCAATCAGCCCCAGCATTTT; cdr3_aa: CASSPNTNQPQHF
clone_size: few; d_call: NA; j_call: TRBJ2-3; v_call: TRBV7-9; cdr3_nt: TGTGCCAGCAGCTTAGTCGAGATTACAGATACGCAGTATTTT; cdr3_aa: CASSLVEITDTQYF
clone_size: NA; d_call: NA; j_call: TRBJ2-3; v_call: TRBV28; cdr3_nt: TGTGCCAGCACTCTACAGGGATCCTATGTGGCAGATACGCAGTATTTT; cdr3_aa: CASTLQGSYVADTQYF
clone_size: NA; d_call: TRBD1; j_call: TRBJ1-3; v_call: TRBV11-2; cdr3_nt: TGTGCCAGCAGCATGGGACAGGGGGGAAACACCATATATTTT; cdr3_aa: CASSMGQGGNTIYF
clone_size: NA; d_call: NA; j_call: TRBJ2-2; v_call: TRBV5-1; cdr3_nt: TGCGCCAGCAGCTTGGGTGGGAGCAACACCGGGGAGCTGTTTTTT; cdr3_aa: CASSLGGSNTGELFF
clone_size: NA; d_call: TRBD2; j_call: TRBJ2-2; v_call: TRBV12-5; cdr3_nt: TGTGCTAGTGGTTTGGGGACTAGTAGTGTAGCCGGGGAGCTGTTTTTT; cdr3_aa: CASGLGTSSVAGELFF
clone_size: NA; d_call: NA; j_call: TRBJ2-3; v_call: TRBV5-1; cdr3_nt: TGCGCCAGCAGCTTGTTCCAGGGGCCGAGCACAGATACGCAGTATTTT; cdr3_aa: CASSLFQGPSTDTQYF
clone_size: NA; d_call: TRBD1; j_call: TRBJ1-1; v_call: TRBV29-1; cdr3_nt: TGCAGCGTTGCCCGACAGGGCTCGGGCACTGAAGCTTTCTTT; cdr3_aa: CSVARQGSGTEAFF
clone_size: NA; d_call: TRBD1; j_call: TRBJ1-5; v_call: TRBV11-2; cdr3_nt: TGTGCCAGCAGCTTAGGATCCGGACAGGGGGCATATCAGCCCCAGCATTTT; cdr3_aa: CASSLGSGQGAYQPQHF
clone_size: NA; d_call: TRBD1; j_call: TRBJ2-1; v_call: TRBV5-1; cdr3_nt: TGCGCCAGCACCACGACAGGGAGCTCCTACAATGAGCAGTTCTTC; cdr3_aa: CASTTTGSSYNEQFF
clone_size: NA; d_call: NA; j_call: TRBJ1-2; v_call: TRBV7-2; cdr3_nt: TGTGCCAGCAGCTTATGGGGGCGCCAAAACTATGGCTACACCTTC; cdr3_aa: CASSLWGRQNYGYTF
clone_size: once; d_call: TRBD1; j_call: TRBJ2-2; v_call: TRBV27; cdr3_nt: TGTGCCAGCAGCCTAGAGGGTCGGACAGGAGGACTGTTTTTT; cdr3_aa: CASSLEGRTGGLFF
clone_size: NA; d_call: TRBD2; j_call: TRBJ2-1; v_call: TRBV9; cdr3_nt: TGTGCCAGCAGCACCAAAGCGGGAGGGGGCCAATTTGAGCAGTTCTTC; cdr3_aa: CASSTKAGGGQFEQFF
clone_size: NA; d_call: TRBD1; j_call: TRBJ1-2; v_call: TRBV5-1; cdr3_nt: TGCGCCAGCAGCTTCGGTTCAGGGGGCGGCTATGGCTACATCTTC; cdr3_aa: CASSFGSGGGYGYIF
clone_size: NA; d_call: TRBD2; j_call: TRBJ2-7; v_call: TRBV18; cdr3_nt: TGTGCCAGCTCCCCGGGACTAGCGGGAGGTCCCCACGAGCAGTACTTC; cdr3_aa: CASSPGLAGGPHEQYF
clone_size: few; d_call: TRBD2; j_call: TRBJ2-7; v_call: TRBV19; cdr3_nt: TGTGCCAGTAGTATATCCGCCAGGCGGGGGAGGGCGGTCGAGCAGTACTTC; cdr3_aa: CASSISARRGRAVEQYF
clone_size: NA; d_call: TRBD1; j_call: TRBJ1-5; v_call: TRBV28; cdr3_nt: TGTGCCAGCAGTCTCGACAGGGGAAGCAATCAGCCCCAGCATTTT; cdr3_aa: CASSLDRGSNQPQHF
clone_size: NA; d_call: TRBD1; j_call: TRBJ2-2; v_call: TRBV7-8; cdr3_nt: TGTGCCAGCAGCACATTGACAGGGGGCCTGTTTTTT; cdr3_aa: CASSTLTGGLFF
clone_size: NA; d_call: NA; j_call: TRBJ1-1; v_call: TRBV6-1; cdr3_nt: TGTGCCAGCAGTGAAGCCGGGTTTGAAGCTTTCTTT; cdr3_aa: CASSEAGFEAFF
clone_size: NA; d_call: NA; j_call: TRBJ1-3; v_call: TRBV4-1; cdr3_nt: TGCGCCAGCAGCCAAGAAACAGGCAACTCTGGAAACACCATATATTTT; cdr3_aa: CASSQETGNSGNTIYF
clone_size: NA; d_call: NA; j_call: TRBJ1-1; v_call: TRBV27; cdr3_nt: TGTGCCAGCAGCCGGGGAACTAGGGGGGGGCGTGAAGCTTTCTTT; cdr3_aa: CASSRGTRGGREAFF
clone_size: once; d_call: TRBD1; j_call: TRBJ2-7; v_call: TRBV28; cdr3_nt: TGTGCCAGCAGTTTTTTCGGGGACAGTACCTACGAGCAGTACTTC; cdr3_aa: CASSFFGDSTYEQYF
clone_size: NA; d_call: TRBD1; j_call: TRBJ2-2; v_call: TRBV7-9; cdr3_nt: TGTGCCAGCAGCCGCAGGACAGGGGGCACCGGGGAGCTGTTTTTT; cdr3_aa: CASSRRTGGTGELFF
clone_size: NA; d_call: NA; j_call: TRBJ2-6; v_call: TRBV19; cdr3_nt: TGTGCCAGTAGCGCCCAGACTGGGGCCAACGTCCTGACTTTC; cdr3_aa: CASSAQTGANVLTF
clone_size: NA; d_call: NA; j_call: TRBJ1-1; v_call: TRBV7-9; cdr3_nt: TGTGCCAGCACATTTACGGGGTCGAACACTGAAGCTTTCTTT; cdr3_aa: CASTFTGSNTEAFF
clone_size: NA; d_call: TRBD1; j_call: TRBJ1-2; v_call: TRBV5-1; cdr3_nt: TGCGCCAGCAGATCTGCTACTGGACAGGGCCTCTATGGCTACACCTTC; cdr3_aa: CASRSATGQGLYGYTF
clone_size: NA; d_call: TRBD2; j_call: TRBJ2-3; v_call: TRBV6-6; cdr3_nt: TGTGTCAGCAGTTACTCGGCGGGAGGGGGGCCAGATACGCAGTATTTT; cdr3_aa: CVSSYSAGGGPDTQYF
clone_size: NA; d_call: TRBD1; j_call: TRBJ1-6; v_call: TRBV6-1; cdr3_nt: TGTGCCAGCAGCCCACAGGGGCATAATTCACCCCTCCACTTT; cdr3_aa: CASSPQGHNSPLHF
clone_size: NA; d_call: TRBD2; j_call: TRBJ2-2; v_call: TRBV9; cdr3_nt: TGTGCCAGCAGCGAAACTAGCGGGACCTCCGGGGAGCTGTTTTTT; cdr3_aa: CASSETSGTSGELFF
clone_size: NA; d_call: TRBD2; j_call: TRBJ2-5; v_call: TRBV27; cdr3_nt: TGTGCCAGCAGATATTTAGCGGGGGGCCAAGAGACCCAGTACTTC; cdr3_aa: CASRYLAGGQETQYF
clone_size: once; d_call: TRBD2; j_call: TRBJ2-7; v_call: TRBV19; cdr3_nt: TGTGCCAGTAGCCCTATTAGCGGGGGATCATACGAGCAGTACTTC; cdr3_aa: CASSPISGGSYEQYF
clone_size: NA; d_call: NA; j_call: TRBJ2-7; v_call: TRBV6-5; cdr3_nt: TGTGCCAGCGGGGAGACGTTCTCTGCCACCGAGCAGTACTTC; cdr3_aa: CASGETFSATEQYF
clone_size: NA; d_call: TRBD1; j_call: TRBJ2-1; v_call: TRBV5-1; cdr3_nt: TGCGCCAGCAGCTTGGCCCGCCGGGACAGGGCCTTAAATGAGCAGTTCTTC; cdr3_aa: CASSLARRDRALNEQFF
clone_size: NA; d_call: NA; j_call: TRBJ1-2; v_call: TRBV5-4; cdr3_nt: TGTGCCAGCACCTCGACAGATAACTATGGCTACACCTTC; cdr3_aa: CASTSTDNYGYTF
clone_size: NA; d_call: NA; j_call: TRBJ2-7; v_call: TRBV11-3; cdr3_nt: TGTGCCAGCAGCTCCCCAGGGGCCCCTACCTACGAGCAGTACTTC; cdr3_aa: CASSSPGAPTYEQYF
clone_size: NA; d_call: NA; j_call: TRBJ1-1; v_call: TRBV19; cdr3_nt: TGTGCCAGTAGTCCGGGGTACCTCCGGCCCACTGAAGCTTTCTTT; cdr3_aa: CASSPGYLRPTEAFF
clone_size: NA; d_call: NA; j_call: TRBJ2-1; v_call: TRBV18; cdr3_nt: TGTGCCAGCTCCCAGGGGCCCTCCTCTTTCTACAATGAGCAGTTCTTC; cdr3_aa: CASSQGPSSFYNEQFF
clone_size: NA; d_call: TRBD1; j_call: TRBJ2-7; v_call: TRBV7-9; cdr3_nt: TGTGCCAGCAGCTCGGACAGGGGTCTGTACGAGCAGTACTTC; cdr3_aa: CASSSDRGLYEQYF
clone_size: NA; d_call: TRBD2; j_call: TRBJ2-7; v_call: TRBV7-2; cdr3_nt: TGTGCCAGCAGCCCCGGGACTAGCGGGGGCGAGCAGTACTTC; cdr3_aa: CASSPGTSGGEQYF
clone_size: once; d_call: TRBD2; j_call: TRBJ2-7; v_call: TRBV5-1; cdr3_nt: TGCGCCAGCAGCCCTCCCGCGGGAGGAGGATACGAGCAGTACTTC; cdr3_aa: CASSPPAGGGYEQYF
clone_size: once; d_call: NA; j_call: TRBJ1-2; v_call: TRBV10-2; cdr3_nt: TGCGCCAGCACTCAGGGAAATAACTATGGCTACACCTTC; cdr3_aa: CASTQGNNYGYTF
clone_size: NA; d_call: TRBD1; j_call: TRBJ2-1; v_call: TRBV5-1; cdr3_nt: TGCGCCAGCAGCCCCTCGGGACAGCTCGAGGAGCAGTTCTTC; cdr3_aa: CASSPSGQLEEQFF